Below, 31 T cell receptor beta chains from the same sample are listed, as sequenced in a study of T cell responses to AZD1222 COVID-19 vaccine. Some clones are missing from TCRdb's copy, which holds only in-frame ones; the method was immunoSEQ multiplex PCR. Of about 150,000 clones listed, approximately 92% are singletons. The sample here was peripheral blood, taken on day 0 of AZD1222 vaccination. The receptors were gathered from an adult in good health.

The chain recombines TRBV10-3 with TRBJ1-3, with TRBD1 as a possible D gene (6 bases). This CDR3 contains 16 residues. The ends were cut back, 0 bases at V and 4 bases at J, with 13 bases in the middle. Germline V gene sequence: CDR1 ENHRY, CDR2 SYGVKD. The CDR3: CAISESGGRGGNTIYF. CDR3 DNA: TGTGCCATCAGTGAGTCCGGGGGGCGCGGAGGAAACACCATATATTTT.

V usage is TRBV2 and J usage is TRBJ2-3, with TRBD2 as a possible D gene (5 bases). CDR1 and CDR2 from the germline V gene are SNHLY and FYNNEI. Trimming left V 7 bases short and J 9 bases short, with 17 bases between. The CDR3 extends over 13 amino acids. As DNA, the CDR3 is TGTGCCAGCAATGATAGCGAGCTGGAGACGCAGTATTTT. It specifies CASNDSELETQYF.

The V gene is TRBV7-9, the J gene TRBJ1-1; TRBD1 matches at 8 bases. Germline CDR1 reads SEHNR; CDR2 reads FQNEAQ (reference sequence). Unmatched junction bases numbered 6, after V lost 5 bases and J lost 4 bases. This CDR3 contains 14 residues. This chain's CDR3 is CASSVGQGGTEAFF. The CDR3 DNA is TGTGCCAGCAGCGTAGGACAGGGAGGCACTGAAGCTTTCTTT. Looking up the rest from reference TRBV7-9 and TRBJ1-1 gives the full variable domain: DTGVSQNPRHKITKRGQNVTFRCDPISEHNRLYWYRQTLGQGPEFLTYFQNEAQLEKSRLLSDRFSAERPKGSFSTLEIQRTEQGDSAMYLCASSVGQGGTEAFFGQGTRLTVV.

The chain recombines TRBV3-1 (or the pseudogene TRBV3-2) with TRBJ1-4; the match to TRBD1 covers 8 bases. V shed 3 bases, J shed 7 bases, and the junction held 4 bases outside the gene matches. In germline, CDR1 is LGHDT, CDR2 YNNKEL (reference sequence). The CDR3 runs to 14 residues. The DNA of the CDR3 is TGTGCCAGCAGCCAGCGAGGACAGGGTGAAAAACTGTTTTTT. Protein sequence: CASSQRGQGEKLFF.

V is TRBV6-5 and J is TRBJ1-2, with TRBD1 matching over 9 bases. V lost 6 bases and J lost 0; bases outside the gene matches: 5. Germline V CDR1 and CDR2: MNHEY, SVGAGI. The CDR3 is made up of 15 amino acids. CDR3 nucleotide sequence: TGTGCCAGCAGCCTCGGACAGGGGACTAACTATGGCTACACCTTC. Amino acid sequence: CASSLGQGTNYGYTF.

The rearrangement links TRBV18 to TRBJ2-7, with D perhaps assigned TRBD1 or TRBD2 (6 bases each). Looked up from germline, CDR1 is KGHSH and CDR2 is LQKENI. The CDR3 is 14 amino acids. The V gene lost 4 bases and the J gene lost 1 base, with 11 bases spanning the gap. In DNA, the CDR3 is TGTGCCAGCTCACGGGGGGCCCAATCCTACGAGCAGTACTTC. Protein sequence: CASSRGAQSYEQYF.

The rearrangement uses TRBV2 and TRBJ1-4; weak D call: TRBD1 (5 bases). Trimming cost V 7 bases and J 8 bases, with 14 bases left between them. Germline V gene data show CDR1 as SNHLY and CDR2 as FYNNEI. This CDR3 has 13 amino acids. CDR3 bases: TGTGCCAGCAATTGGGACTCCGAGGAAAAACTGTTTTTT. Translating gives CASNWDSEEKLFF.

The chain carries TRBV10-3 and TRBJ2-3; TRBD2 matches 7 bases. CDR3 length equals 13 residues. Trimming at V came to 10 bases and at J to 7 bases, leaving 11 bases not matched to a gene. Germline V gene lookup returns CDR1 ENHRY and CDR2 SYGVKD. CDR3 coding DNA: TGTGCCACCGGGGGGTCGGAGCGGAATACGCAGTATTTT. Protein sequence: CATGGSERNTQYF.

The V call is TRBV29-1, the J call TRBJ1-5; D might be TRBD1 (6 bases). The CDR3 runs to 12 residues. V was shortened by 4 bases and J by 5 bases, with 9 bases between the two germline ends. Per germline, CDR1 SQVTM and CDR2 ANQGSEA. DNA for the CDR3: TGCAGCGTTGGGGGGCGAGATCAGCCCCAGCATTTT. As protein: CSVGGRDQPQHF. The full variable domain, in which reference TRBV29-1 and TRBJ1-5 provide the parts outside the CDR3, is SAVISQKPSRDICQRGTSLTIQCQVDSQVTMMFWYRQQPGQSLTLIATANQGSEATYESGFVIDKFPISRPNLTFSTLTVSNMSPEDSSIYLCSVGGRDQPQHFGDGTRLSIL.

The J gene is TRBJ1-1, the V gene TRBV18, with 11 bases that match TRBD1. Germline V gene sequence: CDR1 KGHSH, CDR2 LQKENI. The CDR3 covers 15 residues. With V trimmed by 3 bases and J by 3 bases, 3 bases remained unmatched. CDR3 in amino acids: CASSPPGQGDTEAFF. DNA for the CDR3: TGTGCCAGCTCACCTCCGGGACAGGGGGACACTGAAGCTTTCTTT.

V gene TRBV12-3 or TRBV12-4 combines with J gene TRBJ1-2; the D gene is possibly TRBD1 (5 bases). V was clipped by 3 bases and J by 4 bases, with 9 bases between them. The length of the CDR3 is 13 residues. CDR3 coding DNA: TGTGCCAGCAGTTTGGGGGGTCGCTATGGCTACACCTTC. It specifies CASSLGGRYGYTF.

The chain links TRBV6-5 to TRBJ2-1, with a weak D call TRBD1 (6 bases). Trimming took off 6 bases at V and 0 bases at J, with 12 bases between the two ends. This CDR3 is 15 amino acids long. Germline lookup yields CDR1 MNHEY and CDR2 SVGAGI. CDR3 protein: CASSPDRSSYNEQFF. The CDR3 region has the DNA TGTGCCAGCAGCCCCGACAGGAGCTCCTACAATGAGCAGTTCTTC.

This clone was observed a handful of times. V and J are TRBV3-1 (or the pseudogene TRBV3-2) and TRBJ2-5, with TRBD2 as a possible D gene (6 bases). Germline V gene lookup returns CDR1 LGHDT and CDR2 YNNKEL (reference sequence). V gave up 2 bases and J gave up 0 bases, with 25 bases separating them. The CDR3 extends over 20 amino acids. Here the CDR3 reads CASSQLSGEPGSPNQETQYF. The CDR3 DNA is TGTGCCAGCAGCCAACTGTCGGGAGAACCGGGTTCGCCAAACCAAGAGACCCAGTACTTC.

The gene calls are TRBV6-5 and TRBJ2-4, with D possibly being TRBD1 (6 bases). Trimming removed 6 bases at V and 6 bases at J, with 15 bases between. Germline-derived CDR1 and CDR2 are MNHEY and SVGAGI. The CDR3 is made up of 14 amino acids. This chain's CDR3 is CASSEDGTPNIQYF. The CDR3 DNA is TGTGCCAGCAGCGAGGACGGGACACCAAACATTCAGTACTTC.

The V and J genes are TRBV6-5 and TRBJ1-1, with D unresolved. The ends were cut back, 6 bases at V and 2 bases at J, with 13 bases in the middle. From germline, CDR1 is MNHEY and CDR2 SVGAGI. This CDR3 has 14 amino acids. CDR3 in amino acids: CASRPFRENTEAFF. CDR3 DNA sequence: TGTGCCAGCAGACCCTTCCGGGAAAACACTGAAGCTTTCTTT.

The chain is built from TRBV3-1 (or the pseudogene TRBV3-2) and TRBJ1-2; maybe TRBD1 (5 bases). The ends were cut back, 6 bases at V and 2 bases at J, with 13 bases in the middle. The CDR3 covers 14 residues. CDR1 LGHDT and CDR2 YNNKEL come from the germline V gene (reference sequence). Here the CDR3 reads CASSPGTENYGYTF. CDR3 sequence (DNA): TGTGCCAGCAGTCCCGGGACGGAAAACTATGGCTACACCTTC.

This rearrangement joins TRBV5-4 to TRBJ1-4; D is unclear. The CDR3 runs to 12 residues. CDR1 SGHNT and CDR2 YYREEE come from the germline V gene (reference sequence). Trimming stripped 4 bases from V and 12 bases from J, with 13 bases between. CDR3 DNA: TGTGCCAGCAGCATAGATACGCGGGAACTGTTTTTT. Protein sequence: CASSIDTRELFF. Supplemented by reference TRBV5-4 and TRBJ1-4, the full variable domain reads ETGVTQSPTHLIKTRGQQVTLRCSSQSGHNTVSWYQQALGQGPQFIFQYYREEENGRGNFPPRFSGLQFPNYSSELNVNALELDDSALYLCASSIDTRELFFGSGTQLSVL.

The chain employs TRBV3-1 (or the pseudogene TRBV3-2) and TRBJ2-7; D might be TRBD1 (8 bases). Germline values: CDR1 LGHDT, CDR2 YNNKEL (reference sequence). The V end lost 2 bases, the J end lost 7 bases, and 12 bases lay between the germline ends. There are 13 residues in the CDR3. The DNA for the CDR3 is TGTGCCAGCAGCCAACCACAGGGGGGGGAGCAGTACTTC. Its translation: CASSQPQGGEQYF.

This chain connects TRBV3-1 (or the pseudogene TRBV3-2) to TRBJ1-2, with D unclear. Trimming removed 2 bases from V and 1 base from J, with 5 bases in between. This CDR3 is built from 13 residues. CDR1 LGHDT and CDR2 YNNKEL come from the germline V gene (reference sequence). CDR3 bases: TGTGCCAGCAGCCAATCGAATAACTATGGCTACACCTTC. Encoded protein: CASSQSNNYGYTF.

The chain carries TRBV28 and TRBJ1-1; D unresolved. V was clipped by 2 bases and J by 0 bases, with 13 bases between them. The CDR3 covers 16 residues. Germline V gene sequence: CDR1 MDHEN, CDR2 SYDVKM. CDR3 region: CASSLIGPSMNTEAFF. CDR3 DNA: TGTGCCAGCAGTTTAATTGGACCCTCCATGAACACTGAAGCTTTCTTT.

The CDR3 bases are TGTGCCAGCTCATCAAGTCCTGGCGGGGGGGCCTCAGAGACCCAGTACTTC. Amino acid sequence: CASSSSPGGGASETQYF. The genes are TRBV18 and TRBJ2-5, with TRBD2 matching over 9 bases. The CDR3 covers 17 residues. Unmatched junction bases numbered 14, after V lost 5 bases and J lost 4 bases. Germline assignment: CDR1 KGHSH and CDR2 LQKENI. Combining the CDR3 with reference TRBV18 and TRBJ2-5 gives the whole variable domain NAGVMQNPRHLVRRRGQEARLRCSPMKGHSHVYWYRQLPEEGLKFMVYLQKENIIDESGMPKERFSAEFPKEGPSILRIQQVVRGDSAAYFCASSSSPGGGASETQYFGPGTRLLVL.

The chain links TRBV4-1 to TRBJ2-6; D is ambiguous. From germline, CDR1 is MGHRA and CDR2 YSYEKL. The CDR3 covers 17 residues. V lost 0 bases and J lost 5, with 14 bases in between. This chain's CDR3 is CASSQDWPYRRANVLTF. CDR3 DNA: TGCGCCAGCAGCCAAGATTGGCCCTACCGGAGGGCCAACGTCCTGACTTTC.

DNA of the CDR3: TGTGCCAGCAGTTTATCCGGGTCGGATGGCTACACCTTC. Residues: CASSLSGSDGYTF. The chain joins TRBV28 to TRBJ1-2; D unclear. CDR3 length: 13 amino acids. V shed 1 base and J shed 6 bases, with 9 bases lying between them. Looked up from germline, CDR1 is MDHEN and CDR2 is SYDVKM.

The chain uses TRBV3-1 (or the pseudogene TRBV3-2) and TRBJ1-2, with unresolved D. CDR1 and CDR2 from the germline V gene are LGHDT and YNNKEL (reference sequence). CDR3 length: 14 amino acids. Trimming pared 3 bases from V and 8 bases from J, leaving 16 bases between. This CDR3 reads CASSHADGFQGYTF. The CDR3 nucleotides are TGTGCCAGCAGCCACGCGGACGGCTTCCAAGGCTACACCTTC.

The chain joins TRBV5-1 to TRBJ2-3; D may be TRBD2 (7 bases). The CDR3 spans 15 residues. V gave up 6 bases and J gave up 5 bases, with 19 bases separating them. The germline V gene encodes CDR1 SGHRS and CDR2 YFSETQ. The CDR3, as DNA: TGCGCCAGCAAGAGAATCGGGGGGCAGGGAGATACGCAGTATTTT. This sequence encodes CASKRIGGQGDTQYF.

V usage is TRBV15 and J usage is TRBJ1-1; 8 nucleotides match TRBD1. CDR3 size: 17 residues. CDR1 LNHNV and CDR2 YYDKDF come from the germline V gene (reference sequence). V was pared by 1 base and J by 1 base, with 8 bases of the junction left unmatched. The CDR3 loop reads CATSRGTGRGRNTEAFF. As DNA, the CDR3 is TGTGCCACCAGCAGAGGGACAGGGAGAGGTAGGAACACTGAAGCTTTCTTT.

This chain connects TRBV29-1 to TRBJ2-2; 7 nucleotides match TRBD1. Trimming at V came to 5 bases and at J to 0 bases, leaving 9 bases not matched to a gene. Germline CDR1 is SQVTM and CDR2 is ANQGSEA. The CDR3 spans 16 residues. DNA for the CDR3: TGCAGCGTTAGAATCCGGGACAGCTCGAACACCGGGGAGCTGTTTTTT. It encodes CSVRIRDSSNTGELFF.

The chain has TRBV7-2 and TRBJ2-7, with D perhaps TRBD2 (5 bases). This CDR3 has 14 residues. The V and J ends lost 1 base and 5 bases respectively, with 12 bases between them. Germline V gene lookup returns CDR1 SGHTA and CDR2 FQGNSA. This CDR3 is CASSLVLGSDEQYF. DNA for the CDR3: TGTGCCAGCAGCTTAGTGCTGGGGAGCGACGAGCAGTACTTC.

V usage is TRBV2 and J usage is TRBJ2-7; 7 nucleotides match TRBD1. The V gene's germline CDR1 is SNHLY and CDR2 FYNNEI. The CDR3 totals 15 residues. V lost 7 bases, J lost 0 bases, and 9 bases stayed unmatched. The CDR3 region has the DNA TGTGCCAGCACATCCCAGGGGGAAGTCTCCTACGAGCAGTACTTC. This codes for CASTSQGEVSYEQYF. Combining the CDR3 with reference TRBV2 and TRBJ2-7 gives the whole variable domain EPEVTQTPSHQVTQMGQEVILRCVPISNHLYFYWYRQILGQKVEFLVSFYNNEISEKSEIFDDQFSVERPDGSNFTLKIRSTKLEDSAMYFCASTSQGEVSYEQYFGPGTRLTVT.

As regards this clone: Other nucleotide sequences from this sample produce the same CDR3. The chain uses TRBV7-3 and TRBJ1-3; D not certain. Per germline, CDR1 SGHTA and CDR2 FQGTGA. V gave up 0 bases and J gave up 1 base, with 4 bases separating them. The CDR3 extends over 14 amino acids. CDR3 in amino acids: CASSLTGSGNTIYF. DNA of the CDR3: TGTGCCAGCAGCTTAACGGGTTCTGGAAACACCATATATTTT.

This chain joins TRBV2 and TRBJ2-7; 9 nucleotides match TRBD1. This CDR3 is 14 amino acids long. CDR1 and CDR2 from the germline V gene are SNHLY and FYNNEI. With 10 bases clipped from V and 2 bases from J, the junction kept 9 bases outside the gene matches. In DNA, the CDR3 is TGTGCCAACCGGAGACAGGGGGGCGCCTACGAGCAGTACTTC. The encoded protein is CANRRQGGAYEQYF. Using reference TRBV2 and TRBJ2-7 for the parts outside the CDR3, the full variable domain is EPEVTQTPSHQVTQMGQEVILRCVPISNHLYFYWYRQILGQKVEFLVSFYNNEISEKSEIFDDQFSVERPDGSNFTLKIRSTKLEDSAMYFCANRRQGGAYEQYFGPGTRLTVT.